These 8 T cell receptor beta chains came from one sample sequenced in a study of post-analysis software for immune sequencing data. No antigen has been assigned to these receptors. Study-level results: Patients had higher frequencies than controls of five TRBV segments, including TRBV5-6, TRBV5-1 and TRBV20-1.

Unique molecular identifiers were present in the TCR beta cDNA libraries. Each CDR3 protein gets one entry after TCRdb re-called the PCR reads with MiXCR. The sample yields a few hundred thousand distinct CDR3 sequences, roughly 34% seen once. Sequencing used blood. The source of these receptors is a girl younger than 18 with multiple sclerosis.

V gene TRBV7-9 combines with J gene TRBJ2-5; D call uncertain. The CDR3 loop spans 14 amino acids. Germline V gives CDR1 SEHNR, CDR2 FQNEAQ (reference sequence). V lost 5 bases to trimming and J lost 0 bases, with 10 bases between them. The CDR3 here is CASSPGKYQETQYF. The DNA for the CDR3 is TGTGCCAGCAGCCCTGGGAAGTACCAAGAGACCCAGTACTTC.

The genes are TRBV6-4 and TRBJ1-1; no definite D call. Germline loops: CDR1 MRHNA, CDR2 SNTAGT. This CDR3 comprises 16 residues. V dropped 2 bases and J dropped 7 bases, with 20 bases sitting between them. The CDR3, as DNA: TGTGCCAGCAGTGACACCAACACCGAAAGACCCTTTGAAGCTTTCTTT. Translating it yields CASSDTNTERPFEAFF.

CDR3 sequence (DNA): TGTGCCAGCAGTTTCTCTGGGACCTTATCCTACGAGCAGTACTTC. Translation gives CASSFSGTLSYEQYF. The gene calls are TRBV27 and TRBJ2-5; D might be TRBD1 or TRBD2, each matching 5 bases. The J call may be wrong; the DNA end is better matched by TRBJ2-7. The CDR3 contains 15 residues. CDR1 and CDR2 (germline): MNHEY, SMNVEV (reference sequence).

A word on this clonotype: A read error may produce the germline difference seen at one junction end. The rearrangement links TRBV5-1 to TRBJ2-3, with D possibly matching TRBD2 (6 bases). CDR1 SGHRS and CDR2 YFSETQ come from the germline V gene. This CDR3 spans 14 amino acids. The CDR3 region has the DNA TGCGCCCGCAGCGGGCGACTTGGCACAGATACGCAGTATTTT. Encoded protein: CARSGRLGTDTQYF.

The CDR3 is CSATWGSEQYF. The CDR3 coding sequence is TGCAGTGCTACCTGGGGGAGCGAGCAGTACTTC. The chain has TRBV20-1 and TRBJ2-7; possibly TRBD1 or TRBD2 for D (5 bases each). V lost 4 bases, J lost 6 bases, and 10 bases lay in between. The germline V gene has CDR1 DFQATT and CDR2 SNEGSKA (reference sequence). The CDR3 is made up of 11 amino acids.

CDR3 region: CASSQVRDSGANVLTF. In DNA, the CDR3 is TGTGCCAGCAGCCAAGTGAGGGACTCTGGGGCCAACGTCCTGACTTTC. This chain joins TRBV4-2 and TRBJ2-6, with D possibly matching TRBD2 (5 bases). This CDR3 has 16 amino acids. V was shortened by 1 base and J by 0 bases, with 7 bases between the two germline ends. CDR1 and CDR2 (germline): LGHNA, YNFKEQ.

The chain combines TRBV24-1 with TRBJ1-5; D is undetermined. Germline lookup yields CDR1 KGHDR and CDR2 SFDVKD. V lost 4 bases, J lost 2 bases, and 11 bases lay in between. The CDR3 is made up of 15 amino acids. CDR3 sequence: CATSDTRSGNQPQHF. CDR3 nucleotides: TGTGCCACCAGTGACACCCGATCGGGCAATCAGCCCCAGCATTTT.

This chain connects TRBV5-1 to TRBJ1-2, with D tentatively TRBD1 (5 bases). Trimming removed 4 bases at V and 0 bases at J, with 19 bases between. CDR1 and CDR2 from the germline V gene are SGHRS and YFSETQ. This CDR3 is built from 17 residues. The DNA for the CDR3 is TGCGCCAGCAGCGTGCCCGGGACTGCATCCACTAACTATGGCTACACCTTC. This sequence encodes CASSVPGTASTNYGYTF.